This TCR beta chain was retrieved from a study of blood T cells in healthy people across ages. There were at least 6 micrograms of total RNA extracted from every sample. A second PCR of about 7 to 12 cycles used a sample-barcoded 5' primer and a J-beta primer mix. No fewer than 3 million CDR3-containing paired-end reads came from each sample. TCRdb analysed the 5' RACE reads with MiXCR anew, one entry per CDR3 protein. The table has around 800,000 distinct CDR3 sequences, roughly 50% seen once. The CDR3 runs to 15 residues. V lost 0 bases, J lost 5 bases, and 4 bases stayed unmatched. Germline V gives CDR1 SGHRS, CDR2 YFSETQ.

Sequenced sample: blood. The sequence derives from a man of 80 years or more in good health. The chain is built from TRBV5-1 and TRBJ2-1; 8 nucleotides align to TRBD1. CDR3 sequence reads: CASSLEGTGHNEQFF. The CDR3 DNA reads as TGCGCCAGCAGCTTGGAGGGGACAGGCCACAATGAGCAGTTCTTC.